The rows below give T cell receptor beta chains drawn from one sample of a study of blood T cell repertoires in COVID-19. Here immunoSEQ multiplex PCR was the method, and the copy in TCRdb shows in-frame clones only, minus some. The table has about 130,000 clones, approximately 83% seen once. The sequencing sample was made of peripheral blood. The receptors here all came from a man aged 35 to 55 with active or convalescent COVID-19. Both conserved end residues are part of each CDR3. The D gene is left open where the match is weak. Expanded clones get a size class; other rows say once, few or many, or leave the size out.

j_gene: TRBJ2-7; d_gene: TRBD1; v_gene: TRBV10-3; abundance: NA; CDR3nt: TGTGCCATCAGTGAGTCGACAGGGGGACCCTACGAGCAGTACTTC; CDR3aa: CAISESTGGPYEQYF
j_gene: TRBJ1-2; d_gene: NA; v_gene: TRBV6-5; abundance: NA; CDR3nt: TGTGCCAGCAGTAACCCGGGGGTTAAAGGCTACACCTTC; CDR3aa: CASSNPGVKGYTF
j_gene: TRBJ2-7; d_gene: NA; v_gene: TRBV6-4; abundance: once; CDR3nt: TGTGCCAGCAGTGACTCGATCGCGAGCTCCTACGAGCAGTACTTC; CDR3aa: CASSDSIASSYEQYF
j_gene: TRBJ1-1; d_gene: TRBD1; v_gene: TRBV9; abundance: NA; CDR3nt: TGTGCCAGCAGCGTAGACACAGGGGTCGGGAACACTGAAGCTTTCTTT; CDR3aa: CASSVDTGVGNTEAFF
j_gene: TRBJ1-4; d_gene: TRBD1; v_gene: TRBV4-2; abundance: few; CDR3nt: TGTGCCAGCAGACCCAAAGGGGGCGGGAATGAAAAACTGTTTTTT; CDR3aa: CASRPKGGGNEKLFF
j_gene: TRBJ1-3; d_gene: NA; v_gene: TRBV12-5; abundance: NA; CDR3nt: TGTGCTAGTGGCCAGGGGTTAGGAAACACCATATATTTT; CDR3aa: CASGQGLGNTIYF
j_gene: TRBJ1-1; d_gene: NA; v_gene: TRBV14; abundance: NA; CDR3nt: TGTGCCAGCAGCCAAGGGTCGGGGAACACTGAAGCTTTCTTT; CDR3aa: CASSQGSGNTEAFF
j_gene: TRBJ1-5; d_gene: NA; v_gene: TRBV28; abundance: NA; CDR3nt: TGTGCCAGCAGTTTAAGGGACTCCAATCAGCCCCAGCATTTT; CDR3aa: CASSLRDSNQPQHF
j_gene: TRBJ2-1; d_gene: TRBD1; v_gene: TRBV11-3; abundance: NA; CDR3nt: TGTGCCAGCAGCTTGGGGACAGGGGGCGAGGATGAGCAGTTCTTC; CDR3aa: CASSLGTGGEDEQFF
j_gene: TRBJ1-1; d_gene: TRBD1; v_gene: TRBV19; abundance: NA; CDR3nt: TGTGCCAGTAGTATAACAGGACAGGGGGCAATGAAAGCTTTCTTT; CDR3aa: CASSITGQGAMKAFF
j_gene: TRBJ1-2; d_gene: NA; v_gene: TRBV28; abundance: few; CDR3nt: TGTGCCAGCAGTACGCTATATGGCTACACCTTC; CDR3aa: CASSTLYGYTF
j_gene: TRBJ1-5; d_gene: NA; v_gene: TRBV20-1; abundance: NA; CDR3nt: TGCAGTGCGAGTCGAACGGAGAATAATCAGCCCCAGCATTTT; CDR3aa: CSASRTENNQPQHF
j_gene: TRBJ2-1; d_gene: TRBD2; v_gene: TRBV4-1; abundance: once; CDR3nt: TGCGCCAGCAGCCAACCCGGGACTAGGGCCTACAATGAGCAGTTCTTC; CDR3aa: CASSQPGTRAYNEQFF
j_gene: TRBJ2-3; d_gene: NA; v_gene: TRBV7-3; abundance: many; CDR3nt: TGTGCCAGCAGCCGGGACGGGACTAGCACAGATACGCAGTATTTT; CDR3aa: CASSRDGTSTDTQYF
j_gene: TRBJ1-6; d_gene: NA; v_gene: TRBV4-3; abundance: NA; CDR3nt: TGCGCCAGCAGCCAAGTCTCACAGGGCGGGCCACCCCTCCACTTT; CDR3aa: CASSQVSQGGPPLHF
j_gene: TRBJ2-3; d_gene: TRBD2; v_gene: TRBV19; abundance: NA; CDR3nt: TGTGCCAGTAGTGCCCGGACTAGCGGGGGGGCGTTTGCAGATACGCAGTATTTT; CDR3aa: CASSARTSGGAFADTQYF
j_gene: TRBJ1-1; d_gene: NA; v_gene: TRBV29-1; abundance: NA; CDR3nt: TGCAGCGTTGAAGGAGGAACTGAAGCTTTCTTT; CDR3aa: CSVEGGTEAFF
j_gene: TRBJ1-3; d_gene: NA; v_gene: TRBV9; abundance: NA; CDR3nt: TGTGCCAGCAGCGTTGGGGGGATGAGCTCTGGAAACACCATATATTTT; CDR3aa: CASSVGGMSSGNTIYF
j_gene: TRBJ2-1; d_gene: TRBD2; v_gene: TRBV18; abundance: NA; CDR3nt: TGTGCCAGCTCACGGAGTAGCGGGGAGGAGTTCTTC; CDR3aa: CASSRSSGEEFF
j_gene: TRBJ2-1; d_gene: TRBD1; v_gene: TRBV9; abundance: NA; CDR3nt: TGTGCCAGCAGCATCCGCGACGGGCAGGGGGCCATTAGCTCCTACAATGAGCAGTTCTTC; CDR3aa: CASSIRDGQGAISSYNEQFF
j_gene: TRBJ2-5; d_gene: NA; v_gene: TRBV19; abundance: NA; CDR3nt: TGTGCCAGTAGTATAGGTCGCCGAGAAGAGACCCAGTACTTC; CDR3aa: CASSIGRREETQYF
j_gene: TRBJ1-5; d_gene: TRBD1; v_gene: TRBV7-9; abundance: NA; CDR3nt: TGTGCCAGCAGCTCCGGGACAGGGGGCCAGCCCCAGCATTTT; CDR3aa: CASSSGTGGQPQHF
j_gene: TRBJ1-3; d_gene: NA; v_gene: TRBV9; abundance: NA; CDR3nt: TGTGCCAGCAGCGTGAAAGAGCAGGCTGGAAACACCATATATTTT; CDR3aa: CASSVKEQAGNTIYF